Shown below are 12 T cell receptor beta chains from a single sample sequenced in a study of T cell responses to AZD1222 COVID-19 vaccine. Repertoires were generated with immunoSEQ multiplex PCR, while TCRdb's copy carries only in-frame clones and drops some. The data hold nearly 110,000 clones, with around 87% observed a single time. Sequenced here: peripheral blood, sampled on day 0 of AZD1222 vaccination. The receptors derive from an adult in good health.

The V call is TRBV7-9, the J call TRBJ1-2, with TRBD1 matching 7 bases. V shed 1 base and J 0 bases; nucleotides not matched to a gene: 5. The CDR3 covers 16 residues. Germline V lookup: CDR1 SEHNR, CDR2 FQNEAQ (reference sequence). DNA of the CDR3: TGTGCCAGCAGCTTAGGGGGGACAGCAGCTAACTATGGCTACACCTTC. Encoded protein: CASSLGGTAANYGYTF. Variable domain in full (rest from reference TRBV7-9 and TRBJ1-2): DTGVSQNPRHKITKRGQNVTFRCDPISEHNRLYWYRQTLGQGPEFLTYFQNEAQLEKSRLLSDRFSAERPKGSFSTLEIQRTEQGDSAMYLCASSLGGTAANYGYTFGSGTRLTVV.

The rearrangement uses TRBV30 and TRBJ1-5, with 8 bases aligning to TRBD1. The CDR3 consists of 15 residues. J lost 3 bases, V lost 2 bases, and 6 bases had no gene match. In germline, CDR1 is GTSNPN, CDR2 SVGIG (reference sequence). CDR3 residues: CAWSLGQGPNQPQHF. The CDR3 DNA sequence: TGTGCCTGGAGTTTAGGACAGGGTCCCAATCAGCCCCAGCATTTT. Together with reference TRBV30 and TRBJ1-5, the CDR3 gives the full variable domain: SQTIHQWPATLVQPVGSPLSLECTVEGTSNPNLYWYRQAAGRGLQLLFYSVGIGQISSEVPQNLSASRPQDRQFILSSKKLLLSDSGFYLCAWSLGQGPNQPQHFGDGTRLSIL.

The chain uses TRBV7-9 and TRBJ2-3, with TRBD2 identical over 11 bases. Per germline, CDR1 SEHNR and CDR2 FQNEAQ (reference sequence). V shed 5 bases and J 4 bases; nucleotides not matched to a gene: 8. This CDR3 is 16 amino acids long. The CDR3 DNA follows: TGTGCCAGCAGCCCCCTTAGCGGGGGGGCATCAGATACGCAGTATTTT. Translating it yields CASSPLSGGASDTQYF. The variable domain in full, with the rest retrieved from reference TRBV7-9 and TRBJ2-3, is DTGVSQNPRHKITKRGQNVTFRCDPISEHNRLYWYRQTLGQGPEFLTYFQNEAQLEKSRLLSDRFSAERPKGSFSTLEIQRTEQGDSAMYLCASSPLSGGASDTQYFGPGTRLTVL.

This clone was seen once. The V and J genes are TRBV5-5 and TRBJ2-1; 8 bases agree with TRBD1. The CDR3 contains 14 residues. Germline V gene sequence: CDR1 SGHKS, CDR2 YYEKEE (reference sequence). The V and J ends lost 1 base and 7 bases, in that order; junction bases with no gene match: 4. The CDR3 here is CASSLWQGANEQFF. DNA of the CDR3: TGTGCCAGCAGCTTGTGGCAGGGGGCTAATGAGCAGTTCTTC.

This rearrangement joins TRBV5-1 to TRBJ2-2; D tentatively fits TRBD1 or TRBD2 (5 bases each). Trimming took 3 bases from V and 7 from J, leaving 16 bases between them. The germline gives CDR1 SGHRS, CDR2 YFSETQ. This CDR3 region has 15 residues. CDR3 in DNA: TGCGCCAGCAGCTCAGTTGGGACGACGGGCGGGGAGCTGTTTTTT. Its protein is CASSSVGTTGGELFF.

This chain links TRBV6-1 with TRBJ2-1; 9 bases are shared with TRBD1. Germline V lookup: CDR1 MNHNS, CDR2 SASEGT. This CDR3 is built from 15 residues. The J segment lost 8 bases and the V segment lost 3 bases, leaving 8 bases of the junction unmatched. The CDR3 is CASSEEGQGGHEQFF. CDR3 nucleotide sequence: TGTGCCAGCAGTGAGGAGGGACAGGGAGGTCATGAGCAGTTCTTC.

The chain is built from TRBV7-9 and TRBJ1-5, with D possibly being TRBD1 (5 bases). Germline CDR1 and CDR2: SEHNR and FQNEAQ (reference sequence). The V gene lost 5 bases and the J gene lost 4 bases, with 12 bases spanning the gap. The CDR3 is 14 amino acids. The CDR3 loop is CASSPGTGNQPQHF. DNA of the CDR3: TGTGCCAGCAGCCCGGGGACGGGGAATCAGCCCCAGCATTTT.

The chain joins TRBV27 to TRBJ2-5; 7 positions match TRBD1. Germline trimming cut 5 bases from V and 1 base from J; bases unmatched to any gene: 7. Germline loops: CDR1 MNHEY, CDR2 SMNVEV (reference sequence). The CDR3 is made up of 15 amino acids. CDR3 sequence: CASSPRGQRQETQYF. In DNA form, the CDR3 reads TGTGCCAGCAGTCCTCGGGGACAGCGCCAAGAGACCCAGTACTTC.

The V and J genes are TRBV27 and TRBJ1-5; the D is unclear. CDR1 MNHEY and CDR2 SMNVEV come from the germline V gene (reference sequence). This CDR3 contains 13 residues. Trimming pared 6 bases from V and 0 bases from J, leaving 6 bases between. The CDR3 loop reads CASREYSNQPQHF. The CDR3 region has the DNA TGTGCCAGCAGGGAGTATAGCAATCAGCCCCAGCATTTT.

This chain uses TRBV5-1 with TRBJ1-2; D is possibly TRBD1 (5 bases). V dropped 4 bases and J dropped 8 bases, with 24 bases sitting between them. Germline V gives CDR1 SGHRS, CDR2 YFSETQ. The CDR3 runs to 16 residues. CDR3 loop: CASSPEAGTGPFGYTF. CDR3 in DNA: TGCGCCAGCAGCCCCGAGGCCGGGACGGGACCATTCGGCTACACCTTC. Filled out from reference TRBV5-1 and TRBJ1-2, the complete variable domain reads KAGVTQTPRYLIKTRGQQVTLSCSPISGHRSVSWYQQTPGQGLQFLFEYFSETQRNKGNFPGRFSGRQFSNSRSEMNVSTLELGDSALYLCASSPEAGTGPFGYTFGSGTRLTVV.

The chain employs TRBV14 and TRBJ2-1; the match to TRBD1 covers 7 bases. In germline, CDR1 is SGHDN, CDR2 FVKESK. This CDR3 spans 15 amino acids. The trim removed 1 base at V and 9 bases at J, leaving 9 bases unmatched. The CDR3 sequence is CASSQVYRGRFEQFF. CDR3 DNA: TGTGCCAGCAGCCAAGTTTACAGGGGAAGGTTTGAGCAGTTCTTC.

V usage is TRBV5-1 and J usage is TRBJ1-2, with D unclear. V lost 7 bases to trimming and J lost 8 bases, with 15 bases between them. The CDR3 is 12 residues long. The germline gives CDR1 SGHRS, CDR2 YFSETQ. CDR3 amino acids: CASAQRGSGYTF. DNA for the CDR3: TGCGCCAGCGCCCAAAGAGGGTCCGGCTACACCTTC. The full variable domain, rest sourced from reference TRBV5-1 and TRBJ1-2, is KAGVTQTPRYLIKTRGQQVTLSCSPISGHRSVSWYQQTPGQGLQFLFEYFSETQRNKGNFPGRFSGRQFSNSRSEMNVSTLELGDSALYLCASAQRGSGYTFGSGTRLTVV.